A selection of T cell receptor beta chains follows, all from one sample in a study of blood T cells in healthy people across ages. MiXCR, applied by TCRdb to the 5' RACE reads, yields one record per CDR3 protein. The sample contains fewer than 900,000 distinct CDR3 sequences, roughly two fifths of which appear only once. The sample consisted of blood. The receptors here all came from an older woman in good health. Both conserved end residues are part of each CDR3. D genes are given only for firm matches. Not every row has a clone size; where given, it reads once, few, many or a size class.

j_call	v_call	d_call	clone_size	cdr3_aa	cdr3_nt
TRBJ1-2	TRBV6-5	TRBD1	.	CASSPTRDRGHYGYTF	TGTGCCAGCAGTCCTACGAGGGACAGGGGGCACTATGGCTACACCTTC
TRBJ1-6	TRBV12-3/TRBV12-4	.	few	CASSLNYRLGTSSYNSPLHF	TGTGCCAGCAGTTTAAATTATCGGTTGGGGACAAGCTCCTATAATTCACCCCTCCACTTT
TRBJ1-1	TRBV5-1	.	once	CASSRELWGENTEAFF	TGCGCCAGCAGCCGGGAATTGTGGGGCGAGAACACTGAAGCTTTCTTT
TRBJ1-1	TRBV21-1	.	.	CASSPRFSYLNTEAFF	TGTGCCAGCTCCCCGCGGTTTAGCTACCTGAACACTGAAGCTTTCTTT
TRBJ2-1	TRBV9	TRBD1	.	CASNTGDNEQFF	TGTGCCAGTAATACAGGGGACAATGAGCAGTTCTTC
TRBJ2-5	TRBV19	TRBD2	.	CASRRLASVDETQYF	TGTGCCAGTAGGCGACTAGCTTCGGTAGACGAGACCCAGTACTTC
TRBJ2-1	TRBV5-4	.	few	CASSIDSGHEQFF	TGTGCCAGCAGCATCGACAGCGGCCATGAGCAGTTCTTC
TRBJ2-1	TRBV15	.	.	CATSRDTEQFF	TGTGCCACCAGCAGAGATACTGAGCAGTTCTTC
TRBJ1-5	TRBV20-1	.	.	CSARAAADQPQHF	TGCAGTGCTAGGGCGGCAGCGGATCAGCCCCAGCATTTT
TRBJ1-2	TRBV28	TRBD1	.	CASNSQGEGYGYTF	TGTGCCAGCAACAGTCAGGGGGAGGGCTATGGCTACACCTTC
TRBJ2-1	TRBV9	TRBD2	few	CASRGSGGDSYNEQFF	TGTGCCAGCAGGGGTAGCGGGGGGGACTCCTACAATGAGCAGTTCTTC
TRBJ2-5	TRBV29-1	TRBD1	many	CSVEGTAKETQYF	TGCAGCGTCGAGGGGACAGCCAAGGAGACCCAGTACTTC
TRBJ2-7	TRBV11-2	TRBD1	few	CASSPIGQGNEQYF	TGTGCCAGCAGCCCTATAGGACAGGGAAACGAGCAGTACTTC
TRBJ2-1	TRBV6-1	.	.	CASSEAFGYEQFF	TGTGCCAGCAGTGAAGCGTTTGGGTATGAGCAGTTCTTC
TRBJ2-1	TRBV12-5	TRBD1	.	CASVLEQGLGNEQFF	TGTGCTAGTGTTTTGGAACAGGGGTTAGGGAATGAGCAGTTCTTC
TRBJ2-3	TRBV28	.	.	CASSPAGRTDTQYF	TGTGCCAGCAGTCCGGCGGGGCGCACAGATACGCAGTATTTT
TRBJ2-3	TRBV20-1	.	once	CSARGYHKGYTDTQYF	TGCAGTGCTAGAGGATATCACAAGGGTTACACAGATACGCAGTATTTT
TRBJ2-7	TRBV29-1	TRBD2	few	CSVQKGLGGEQYF	TGCAGCGTCCAAAAAGGACTAGGCGGCGAGCAGTACTTC
TRBJ2-3	TRBV5-4	.	.	CASSPSGYLYEQYF	TGTGCCAGCAGCCCCTCCGGGTACCTCTACGAGCAGTACTTT
TRBJ1-1	TRBV5-1	.	.	CASSLRGGMMNTEAFF	TGCGCCAGCAGCTTGAGGGGGGGGATGATGAACACTGAAGCTTTCTTT
TRBJ1-4	TRBV29-1	.	.	CGGRAGDEKLFF	TGCGGCGGAAGGGCCGGAGATGAAAAACTGTTTTTT
TRBJ2-1	TRBV7-2	TRBD2	.	CASSFRTRWVGNEQFF	TGTGCCAGCAGCTTCCGGACTAGGTGGGTTGGCAATGAGCAGTTCTTC
TRBJ2-7	TRBV7-3	.	.	CASSFGQSTYNEQYF	TGTGCCAGCAGCTTTGGACAGAGCACCTACAATGAGCAGTACTTC
TRBJ1-2	TRBV24-1	.	.	CATSDPAGVGYTF	TGTGCCACCAGTGATCCCGCCGGGGTTGGCTACACCTTC
TRBJ2-7	TRBV2	.	.	CASRGSPTHYEQYF	TGTGCCAGCAGGGGGTCCCCGACCCACTACGAGCAGTACTTC
TRBJ2-1	TRBV7-2	.	.	CASSFQKGQSPEQFF	TGTGCCAGCAGCTTTCAGAAGGGTCAGTCCCCTGAGCAGTTCTTC
TRBJ1-1	TRBV7-9	.	.	CASSLPLGTGDTEAFF	TGTGCCAGCAGTTTACCCCTGGGGACGGGAGACACTGAAGCTTTCTTT
TRBJ2-7	TRBV13	TRBD1	.	CASSAETGTYEQYF	TGTGCCAGCAGCGCCGAGACAGGGACCTACGAGCAGTACTTC
TRBJ1-4	TRBV6-1	TRBD1	.	CASNGGTGATNEKLFF	TGTGCCAGCAATGGCGGGACAGGGGCAACTAATGAAAAACTGTTTTTT
TRBJ1-5	TRBV30	.	.	CAWSVGQVRSNQPQHF	TGTGCCTGGAGTGTAGGTCAGGTTAGAAGCAATCAGCCCCAGCATTTT
TRBJ1-4	TRBV7-9	TRBD1	.	CASSRTGVSEKLFF	TGTGCCAGCAGCCGAACAGGGGTTAGCGAAAAACTGTTTTTT
TRBJ2-1	TRBV7-3	TRBD2	.	CASSEVSGHRYNEQFF	TGTGCCAGCAGCGAAGTTAGCGGGCATCGCTACAATGAGCAGTTCTTC
TRBJ1-2	TRBV5-1	TRBD1	.	CASSLASAGQGVYGYTF	TGCGCCAGCAGCTTGGCCTCTGCGGGACAGGGGGTCTATGGCTACACCTTC
TRBJ2-7	TRBV20-1	TRBD2	.	CSASPGLAPLSSPRYEQYF	TGCAGTGCTAGTCCGGGACTAGCGCCCCTTTCATCCCCCCGATACGAGCAGTACTTC
TRBJ2-4	TRBV10-2	.	.	CASSESVGSIAKNIQYF	TGCGCCAGCAGTGAGTCGGTTGGGAGTATAGCCAAAAACATTCAGTACTTC
TRBJ2-3	TRBV4-2	TRBD2	many	CASSPLPGGRGDTQYF	TGTGCCAGCAGCCCCCTCCCTGGCGGGAGGGGAGATACGCAGTATTTT
TRBJ2-7	TRBV12-3/TRBV12-4	TRBD1	.	CASRSGQEISYEQYF	TGTGCCAGCAGATCGGGACAGGAAATATCCTACGAGCAGTACTTC
TRBJ2-3	TRBV18	.	few	CASSPPWREPDTQYF	TGTGCCAGCTCACCACCGTGGCGGGAACCAGATACGCAGTATTTT
TRBJ2-1	TRBV13	TRBD1	once	CASTRTGGTINEQFF	TGTGCCAGCACCAGGACAGGGGGGACTATCAATGAGCAGTTCTTC
TRBJ2-3	TRBV4-3	.	few	CASSRPSGSIGGDTQYF	TGCGCCAGCAGCCGACCGAGCGGGTCCATAGGGGGAGATACGCAGTATTTT
TRBJ2-1	TRBV4-1	.	.	CASSQPGGTEGEQFF	TGCGCCAGCAGCCAACCTGGAGGGACAGAAGGTGAGCAGTTCTTC
TRBJ2-1	TRBV20-1	TRBD1	.	CSARDPGQNNEQFF	TGCAGTGCTAGAGATCCGGGACAGAACAATGAGCAGTTCTTC
TRBJ1-6	TRBV28	.	.	CASSLGFSPLHF	TGTGCCAGCAGTTTAGGGTTTTCACCCCTCCACTTT
TRBJ2-1	TRBV27	TRBD2	.	CASSFGGGAINEQFF	TGTGCCAGCAGTTTTGGCGGGGGGGCGATCAATGAGCAGTTCTTC
TRBJ2-1	TRBV7-2	.	.	CASGRNNEQFF	TGTGCCTCAGGTCGGAACAATGAGCAGTTCTTC
TRBJ2-1	TRBV6-5	.	few	CASATRTSAPNEQFF	TGTGCCAGCGCAACGAGGACTTCGGCCCCCAATGAGCAGTTCTTC
TRBJ2-7	TRBV12-3/TRBV12-4	.	.	CASSRRGFSYKEQYF	TGTGCCAGCAGTCGACGGGGCTTCTCCTACAAGGAGCAGTACTTC
TRBJ2-7	TRBV18	.	few	CASSPSEGLSYEQYF	TGTGCCAGCTCACCATCGGAGGGTCTATCCTACGAGCAGTACTTC
TRBJ2-5	TRBV3-1	TRBD2	few	CASSQGIVLAGGIQETQYF	TGTGCCAGCAGCCAAGGAATTGTGCTAGCGGGGGGAATTCAAGAGACCCAGTACTTC
TRBJ2-1	TRBV20-1	TRBD2	.	CSARVPAGGRQFF	TGCAGTGCTAGAGTCCCAGCGGGGGGGCGACAGTTCTTC
TRBJ2-7	TRBV24-1	TRBD1	few	CATRIRDRAYF	TGTGCCACCAGGATCCGGGACAGGGCGTACTTC
TRBJ2-3	TRBV7-2	TRBD2	few	CASSLGLAGGPGTDTQYF	TGTGCCAGCAGCCTCGGATTGGCGGGAGGGCCTGGCACAGATACGCAGTATTTT
TRBJ2-1	TRBV24-1	TRBD2	.	CATSDRTLTSGRNNEQFF	TGTGCCACCAGTGACCGCACCTTGACTAGCGGGAGGAACAATGAGCAGTTCTTC
TRBJ1-2	TRBV6-5	.	.	CASSYSGSNGYTF	TGTGCCAGCAGTTATTCGGGGTCAAACGGCTACACCTTC